This is a list of T cell receptor beta chains from one sample in a study of blood T cells in healthy people across ages. Each CDR3 protein is one row after TCRdb ran MiXCR on the 5' RACE reads. The table includes over 1,200,000 distinct CDR3 sequences, around 59% detected once. Sequences were obtained from blood. The receptor source for this set is a man between 18 and 35 years old in good health. CDR3s include the opening cysteine and the closing phenylalanine or tryptophan. The order of the fields is V gene, clone size, CDR3 length, J gene, D gene, CDR3 DNA, CDR3 protein. A D gene is named only where the DNA matches it firmly. The listing skips clone size in some rows; elsewhere it reads once, few, many or a size class.

v_gene: TRBV3-1; abundance: -; len: 13; j_gene: TRBJ2-1; d_gene: -; CDR3nt: TGTGCCAGCAGCCAAACCATAACCGCCGAGCAGTTCTTC; CDR3aa: CASSQTITAEQFF
v_gene: TRBV20-1; abundance: -; len: 15; j_gene: TRBJ2-1; d_gene: TRBD1; CDR3nt: TGCAGTGCTAGAACTGACAGGGGCCACAATGAGAGGCAGTTCTTC; CDR3aa: CSARTDRGHNERQFF
v_gene: TRBV14; abundance: few; len: 14; j_gene: TRBJ2-3; d_gene: -; CDR3nt: TGTGCCAGCAGCCAGGCTTTGATCACAGATACGCAGTATTTT; CDR3aa: CASSQALITDTQYF
v_gene: TRBV27; abundance: -; len: 16; j_gene: TRBJ2-7; d_gene: TRBD2; CDR3nt: TGTGCCAGCAGAAGCCGGACTAGCGGGATCAACTACGAGCAGTACTTC; CDR3aa: CASRSRTSGINYEQYF
v_gene: TRBV20-1; abundance: -; len: 13; j_gene: TRBJ2-7; d_gene: -; CDR3nt: TGCAGTGCTCGATTCGGGAATTTTTACGAGCAGTACTTC; CDR3aa: CSARFGNFYEQYF
v_gene: TRBV5-1; abundance: few; len: 19; j_gene: TRBJ2-5; d_gene: TRBD2; CDR3nt: TGCGCCAGCAGCTGGATTGGAGGTTCGGGACTAGCGGACCAAGAGACCCAGTACTTC; CDR3aa: CASSWIGGSGLADQETQYF
v_gene: TRBV27; abundance: few; len: 14; j_gene: TRBJ2-5; d_gene: -; CDR3nt: TGTGCCAGCAGTTTATTACAGGGAGGAGAGACCCAGTACTTC; CDR3aa: CASSLLQGGETQYF
v_gene: TRBV20-1; abundance: -; len: 17; j_gene: TRBJ2-5; d_gene: TRBD2; CDR3nt: TGCAGTGCTAGAGACCCCAAGAAACGGGGGGGCCAAGAGACCCAGTACTTC; CDR3aa: CSARDPKKRGGQETQYF
v_gene: TRBV2; abundance: -; len: 16; j_gene: TRBJ2-4; d_gene: -; CDR3nt: TGTGCCAGCAGTGAATGGGACCACGCGGACAAAAACATTCAGTACTTC; CDR3aa: CASSEWDHADKNIQYF
v_gene: TRBV5-1; abundance: -; len: 15; j_gene: TRBJ2-1; d_gene: -; CDR3nt: TGCGCCAGCTCACCCGGGAGGGGGCCTAACAATGAGCAGTTCTTC; CDR3aa: CASSPGRGPNNEQFF
v_gene: TRBV12-3/TRBV12-4; abundance: few; len: 14; j_gene: TRBJ1-1; d_gene: -; CDR3nt: TGTGCCAGCATAGGCACAGTTCAGAACACTGAAGCTTTCTTT; CDR3aa: CASIGTVQNTEAFF
v_gene: TRBV4-1; abundance: few; len: 15; j_gene: TRBJ2-1; d_gene: TRBD2; CDR3nt: TGCGCCAGCAGCCAATTCAGCGGGGGGAACAATGAGCAGTTCTTC; CDR3aa: CASSQFSGGNNEQFF